These 6 T cell receptor beta chains were sequenced from one sample in a study of blood T cell repertoires in COVID-19. Clones were read by immunoSEQ multiplex PCR, and TCRdb kept only the in-frame ones, dropping some. The sample holds around 140,000 clones, about 87% seen once. The sample consisted of peripheral blood. The receptors stem from a man aged 50 to 60 with active COVID-19.

The J gene is TRBJ2-3, the V gene TRBV3-1 (or the pseudogene TRBV3-2); 12 nucleotides agree with TRBD2. Trimming at V came to 0 bases and at J to 3 bases, leaving 1 base not matched to a gene. The CDR3 is made up of 16 amino acids. Germline CDR1 is LGHDT and CDR2 is YNNKEL (reference sequence). The CDR3 nucleotides read TGTGCCAGCAGCCAAGATCTAGCGGGGGGGACAGATACGCAGTATTTT. Its protein product is CASSQDLAGGTDTQYF.

The V and J genes are TRBV7-9 and TRBJ1-1; no clear D gene. The V and J ends lost 1 base and 1 base respectively, with 7 bases between them. The CDR3 loop spans 14 amino acids. Germline loops: CDR1 SEHNR, CDR2 FQNEAQ (reference sequence). The CDR3: CASSLVTENTEAFF. As DNA, the CDR3 is TGTGCCAGCAGCTTAGTTACTGAGAACACTGAAGCTTTCTTT.

The rearrangement uses TRBV5-1 and TRBJ2-2; tentative D call: TRBD2 (5 bases). The germline V gene encodes CDR1 SGHRS and CDR2 YFSETQ. V was trimmed by 0 bases and J by 6 bases, leaving 9 bases between them. The length of the CDR3 is 14 residues. CDR3 in amino acids: CASSLETRAGELFF. In DNA form, the CDR3 reads TGCGCCAGCAGCTTGGAAACTAGAGCCGGGGAGCTGTTTTTT. Combining the CDR3 with reference TRBV5-1 and TRBJ2-2 gives the whole variable domain KAGVTQTPRYLIKTRGQQVTLSCSPISGHRSVSWYQQTPGQGLQFLFEYFSETQRNKGNFPGRFSGRQFSNSRSEMNVSTLELGDSALYLCASSLETRAGELFFGEGSRLTVL.

This clone has more than one count but fewer than ten. V usage is TRBV3-1 (or the pseudogene TRBV3-2) and J usage is TRBJ2-1; unclear D gene. Trimming cost V 0 bases and J 5 bases, with 11 bases left between them. Germline CDR1 is LGHDT and CDR2 is YNNKEL (reference sequence). This CDR3 is built from 15 residues. CDR3 in DNA: TGTGCCAGCAGCCAAGATGGCGGTAGAGACAATGAGCAGTTCTTC. The encoded protein is CASSQDGGRDNEQFF.

The chain has TRBV30 and TRBJ1-5; D perhaps matches TRBD1 (6 bases). Between the trimmed V and J ends, which lost 0 bases and 1 base, there was a span of 7 bases. In germline, CDR1 is GTSNPN, CDR2 SVGIG (reference sequence). CDR3 length equals 14 residues. The DNA of the CDR3 is TGTGCCTGGAGTGTTCAGGGGAGCAATCAGCCCCAGCATTTT. Translation: CAWSVQGSNQPQHF.

The chain couples TRBV5-1 to TRBJ2-7; 7 nucleotides match TRBD1. V shed 0 bases and J 0 bases; nucleotides not matched to a gene: 3. Germline lookup yields CDR1 SGHRS and CDR2 YFSETQ. The CDR3 totals 15 residues. CDR3 sequence (DNA): TGCGCCAGCAGCTTGGAGGGGGCAGCCTCCTACGAGCAGTACTTC. Protein product: CASSLEGAASYEQYF.